This T cell receptor beta chain was captured in a study of vaccination and CD4 T cells after COVID-19. About the research overall: Post-vaccination samples were procured at a median of approximately 72 days following dose two (range 14 to 241).

A word on this clonotype: Its specificity is unknown.

The CDR3 is made up of 15 amino acids. The germline V gene encodes CDR1 MNHEY and CDR2 SVGEGT. With 5 bases removed from V and 9 bases from J, the gap between germline ends came to 20 bases. The treatment here: approximately 11-day PBMC culture with coronavirus spike peptide pools or control peptides (ViraFEST assay). ViraFEST used peptide pools to expand antigen-specific T cells and subsequently sequenced their TCRs. Findings and caveats of the study: Convalescent patients had 304 of 307 vaccine-specific clones showing spike mono-reactivity. Of the reactive clones in convalescent patients, a median about 90% showed up only post-vaccination.

The Oncomine TCR Beta short-read assay was applied to DNA of cultured CD4+ T cells. TCRdb itself ran the PCR reads through MiXCR, one entry per CDR3 protein. The repertoire holds 9,500 to 11,000 distinct CDR3 sequences, with around 30% as singletons. The chain links TRBV6-2 or TRBV6-3 to TRBJ2-1, with D possibly TRBD2 on 5 matching bases. This TCR derives from a human donor who had recovered from COVID-19. The specimen comprised CD4+ T cells from blood, cultured in vitro, sampled after SARS-CoV-2 vaccination. CDR3 sequence (DNA): TGTGCCAGCAGTCCAAACGACTACCCCCGTGGTGAGCAGTTCTTC. It specifies CASSPNDYPRGEQFF.